One and the same sample provided the 23 T cell receptor beta chains below, sequenced in a study of human T cells and chemical hapten exposure. TCRdb analysed the RACE reads with MiXCR anew, one entry per CDR3 protein. Here the sample spans approximately 90,000 distinct CDR3 sequences, 9.5% to 15% being singletons. Noted time point: patch test 1, 2 weeks after DPC sensitization. Stated treatment: therapeutic diphenylcyclopropenone sensitization with weekly scalp DPC. This material consisted of whole blood, taken in connection with sensitization to the hapten diphenylcyclopropenone (DPC). The receptors come from a middle-aged woman with alopecia areata. Some clones in this sample may be carry-over from other donors' samples.

This rearrangement joins TRBV5-4 to TRBJ1-2; possible D gene TRBD1, 5 bases. Germline-derived CDR1 and CDR2 are SGHNT and YYREEE (reference sequence). This CDR3 spans 14 amino acids. Trimming took off 8 bases at V and 2 bases at J, with 16 bases between the two ends. The CDR3 region has the DNA TGTGCCAGTCGAAACGCAGGGCCGAACTATGGCTACACCTTC. Protein product: CASRNAGPNYGYTF.

This sequence joins TRBV20-1 and TRBJ2-1; D not resolved. The germline V gene encodes CDR1 DFQATT and CDR2 SNEGSKA (reference sequence). The CDR3 length is 11 residues. V was shortened by 3 bases and J by 5 bases, with 5 bases between the two germline ends. The CDR3 DNA is TGCAGTGCTAGCCGCGACAATGAGCAGTTCTTC. Translated: CSASRDNEQFF.

This chain uses TRBV14 with TRBJ2-1; 9 bases match TRBD2. Germline lookup yields CDR1 SGHDN and CDR2 FVKESK. Germline trimming cut 2 bases from V and 9 bases from J; bases unmatched to any gene: 17. CDR3 length equals 18 residues. This CDR3 is CASSQHHGSGTSFAEQFF. In nucleotides, the CDR3 is TGTGCCAGCAGCCAACACCATGGATCCGGGACTAGCTTTGCTGAGCAGTTCTTC.

At least ten counts were recorded for this clonotype. This chain joins TRBV6-5 and TRBJ2-7; 11 bases line up with TRBD2. With V trimmed by 4 bases and J by 4 bases, 9 bases remained unmatched. Germline V CDR1 and CDR2: MNHEY, SVGAGI. This CDR3 is 16 amino acids long. In DNA, the CDR3 is TGTGCCAGCAGTTCACCTGGGACTAGCGGAAGATACGAGCAGTACTTC. Its protein product is CASSSPGTSGRYEQYF.

At least ten counts were recorded for this clonotype. The gene calls are TRBV7-8 and TRBJ2-3; possible D gene TRBD1, 5 bases. Germline assignment: CDR1 SGHVS and CDR2 FQNEAQ. There are 14 residues in the CDR3. The V and J ends lost 5 bases and 2 bases respectively, with 11 bases between them. CDR3 sequence reads: CASSPLGHTDTQYF. CDR3 nucleotide sequence: TGTGCCAGCAGCCCGTTAGGACACACAGATACGCAGTATTTT. Supplemented by reference TRBV7-8 and TRBJ2-3, the full variable domain reads GAGVSQSPRYKVAKRGQDVALRCDPISGHVSLFWYQQALGQGPEFLTYFQNEAQLDKSGLPSDRFFAERPEGSVSTLKIQRTQQEDSAVYLCASSPLGHTDTQYFGPGTRLTVL.

This clonotype was seen only a few times. CDR3 in DNA: TGTGCCAGCAGTCGAAACGGTCTTGAAGCTTTCTTT. Its protein is CASSRNGLEAFF. V usage is TRBV12-3 or TRBV12-4 and J usage is TRBJ1-1; D not certain. With 5 bases removed from V and 7 bases from J, the gap between germline ends came to 11 bases. CDR3 length: 12 residues.

For the CDR3, the DNA is TGTGCCAGCTCACCTTCCGGACAGAGGTACGAGCAGTACTTC. Translating gives CASSPSGQRYEQYF. The genes are TRBV18 and TRBJ2-7, with D possibly being TRBD1 (6 bases). V lost 3 bases and J 4 bases, leaving 13 bases between the germline ends. CDR1 is KGHSH, CDR2 LQKENI, per germline. The CDR3 has 14 residues.

This clonotype was seen many times. This rearrangement joins TRBV29-1 to TRBJ2-1; 7 bases map to TRBD2. Germline lookup yields CDR1 SQVTM and CDR2 ANQGSEA. The ends lost 4 bases at V and 7 bases at J; junction bases unmatched: 10. The CDR3 sequence is 14 residues long. The CDR3 reads CSVVWQGGENEQFF. CDR3 nucleotide sequence: TGCAGCGTTGTATGGCAGGGAGGGGAGAATGAGCAGTTCTTC.

This chain joins TRBV11-2 and TRBJ2-5; D is possibly TRBD2 (6 bases). Deletions cut 5 bases from V and 0 bases from J, with 10 bases between. From germline, CDR1 is SGHAT and CDR2 FQNNGV. The CDR3 is 14 amino acids. The CDR3 sequence: CASSPGLNQETQYF. For the CDR3, the DNA is TGTGCCAGCAGCCCTGGACTAAACCAAGAGACCCAGTACTTC.

V usage is TRBV9 and J usage is TRBJ1-6; D is unresolved. Trimming stripped 4 bases from V and 8 bases from J, with 13 bases between. Germline CDR1 SGDLS, CDR2 YYNGEE. The CDR3 is 14 amino acids. The CDR3: CASSLVVGDSPLHF. CDR3 nucleotides: TGTGCCAGCAGCTTAGTTGTCGGGGATTCACCCCTCCACTTT.

This chain joins TRBV28 and TRBJ2-7; 7 nucleotides agree with TRBD1. With 8 bases clipped from V and 3 bases from J, the junction kept 7 bases outside the gene matches. The CDR3 has 13 residues. In germline, CDR1 is MDHEN, CDR2 SYDVKM. CDR3 region: CASVSGGYYEQYF. CDR3 in DNA: TGTGCCAGCGTTTCAGGGGGTTACTACGAGCAGTACTTC.

This sequence joins TRBV12-3 or TRBV12-4 and TRBJ2-5, with 11 bases identical to TRBD1. The CDR3 runs 13 residues. Trimming removed 10 bases from V and 2 bases from J; junction bases left unmatched: 3. The CDR3 region has the DNA TGTGCCATCCGGGACAGGGGGCAAGAGACCCAGTACTTC. The encoded protein is CAIRDRGQETQYF.

J is TRBJ1-1 and V is TRBV20-1; D is ambiguous. The CDR3 contains 13 residues. CDR1 and CDR2 (germline): DFQATT, SNEGSKA (reference sequence). Between the trimmed V and J ends, which lost 3 bases and 1 base, there was a span of 9 bases. This chain's CDR3 is CSARADRNTEAFF. As DNA, the CDR3 is TGCAGTGCTAGGGCAGATAGGAACACTGAAGCTTTCTTT.

In its sample, this clonotype was seen a few times. V gene TRBV7-3 combines with J gene TRBJ2-5, with D possibly TRBD1 on 5 matching bases. Trimming pared 3 bases from V and 4 bases from J, leaving 12 bases between. This CDR3 has 14 amino acids. Germline CDR1 and CDR2: SGHTA and FQGTGA. In DNA form, the CDR3 reads TGTGCCAGCAGCTTCTCGGCGACAGTAGAGACCCAGTACTTC. Residues: CASSFSATVETQYF.

The chain has TRBV6-2 or TRBV6-3 and TRBJ2-1; 11 bases match TRBD2. Germline CDR1 reads MNHEY; CDR2 reads SVGEGT. The CDR3 consists of 14 residues. V shed 9 bases and J 10 bases; nucleotides not matched to a gene: 11. CDR3 protein: CASTFLAGGREQFF. CDR3 in DNA: TGTGCCAGTACCTTTTTAGCGGGAGGGCGCGAGCAGTTCTTC.

The rearrangement joins TRBV7-9 to TRBJ2-1; 10 bases fit TRBD2. Germline V gene sequence: CDR1 SEHNR, CDR2 FQNEAQ (reference sequence). Trimming removed 10 bases from V and 4 bases from J; junction bases left unmatched: 7. The CDR3 covers 14 residues. CDR3 sequence: CAIPASGSYNEQFF. The CDR3, as DNA: TGTGCCATCCCAGCTAGCGGGAGTTACAATGAGCAGTTCTTC.

This clonotype was observed at least ten times. This chain connects TRBV11-3 to TRBJ2-7; TRBD1 matches 9 bases. V lost 5 bases and J lost 1; bases outside the gene matches: 6. CDR1 is SGHNT, CDR2 YENEEA, per germline. There are 15 residues in the CDR3. In nucleotides, the CDR3 is TGTGCCAGCAGCGAAGGACAGGGGCTTTCCTACGAGCAGTACTTC. Encoded protein: CASSEGQGLSYEQYF.

This chain connects TRBV5-1 to TRBJ2-3, with D unresolved. Germline V gives CDR1 SGHRS, CDR2 YFSETQ. V was clipped by 6 bases and J by 0 bases, with 17 bases between them. The CDR3 has 16 amino acids. DNA of the CDR3: TGCGCCAGCACTGGCGGCCTTACCACTAGCACAGATACGCAGTATTTT. Translation gives CASTGGLTTSTDTQYF. The full variable domain, in which reference TRBV5-1 and TRBJ2-3 provide the parts outside the CDR3, is KAGVTQTPRYLIKTRGQQVTLSCSPISGHRSVSWYQQTPGQGLQFLFEYFSETQRNKGNFPGRFSGRQFSNSRSEMNVSTLELGDSALYLCASTGGLTTSTDTQYFGPGTRLTVL.

This clonotype showed up many times. CDR3 sequence (DNA): TGTGCCAGTACCCTCCGCCGGGTGGGGACCGGGGAGCTGTTTTTT. As protein: CASTLRRVGTGELFF. This chain connects TRBV19 to TRBJ2-2; D uncertain. Germline CDR1 and CDR2: LNHDA and SQIVND (reference sequence). Trimming took off 7 bases at V and 5 bases at J, with 17 bases between the two ends. This CDR3 region has 15 residues. The full variable domain, rest sourced from reference TRBV19 and TRBJ2-2, is DGGITQSPKYLFRKEGQNVTLSCEQNLNHDAMYWYRQDPGQGLRLIYYSQIVNDFQKGDIAEGYSVSREKKESFPLTVTSAQKNPTAFYLCASTLRRVGTGELFFGEGSRLTVL.

This clonotype was seen at least ten times. This chain uses TRBV7-2 with TRBJ2-1; 9 nucleotides agree with TRBD2. This CDR3 is built from 17 residues. V shed 1 base and J 1 base; nucleotides not matched to a gene: 5. Germline V gene data show CDR1 as SGHTA and CDR2 as FQGNSA. The CDR3 region has the DNA TGTGCCAGCAGCTTAGACGCTAGCGGGACGTCCTACAATGAGCAGTTCTTC. Translation gives CASSLDASGTSYNEQFF.

This clonotype was seen a few times. V gene TRBV5-1 combines with J gene TRBJ2-2, with 7 positions matching TRBD1. This CDR3 is built from 16 residues. V trimming: 0 bases; J trimming: 2 bases; junction bases outside the gene matches: 4. CDR1 and CDR2 from the germline V gene are SGHRS and YFSETQ. The CDR3 DNA reads as TGCGCCAGCAGCTTGGTTGGGACAGCTAACACCGGGGAGCTGTTTTTT. Translating gives CASSLVGTANTGELFF.

This clonotype appeared a few times. CDR3 sequence reads: CASSDGGTATYEQYF. The CDR3, as DNA: TGTGCCAGCAGTGACGGGGGGACTGCCACCTACGAGCAGTACTTC. The J gene is TRBJ2-7, the V gene TRBV6-1, with 7 bases that match TRBD2. Germline-derived CDR1 and CDR2 are MNHNS and SASEGT. The CDR3 sequence is 15 residues long. Unmatched junction bases numbered 7, after V lost 3 bases and J lost 2 bases.

The chain employs TRBV28 and TRBJ2-2; no reliable D call. The CDR3 extends over 16 amino acids. The germline V and J ends were trimmed by 11 bases and 0 bases, with 19 bases remaining between them. Germline V lookup: CDR1 MDHEN, CDR2 SYDVKM. CDR3 in amino acids: CAGTLNPRTNTGELFF. The CDR3 DNA sequence: TGTGCCGGCACATTGAATCCAAGGACGAACACCGGGGAGCTGTTTTTT.